The 7 T cell receptor beta chains given below trace back to one sample, sequenced in a study of cytomegalovirus exposure and HLA in healthy donors. Amplification used 60 Vbeta primers and 13 Jbeta primers. This table comes from immunoSEQ multiplex PCR, and its TCRdb copy is limited to in-frame clones, with some not included. Of 65,000 or so clones detected, less than 65% appear once; the ten largest clones hold approximately 2.8%. Sequencing input: PBMCs. The receptors derive from a man aged 30-40 years in good health and CMV-seronegative.

CDR3 coding DNA: TGCGCCAGCAGCGACTCGTCCCACAATGAGCAGTTCTTC. Encoded protein: CASSDSSHNEQFF. The chain uses TRBV5-1 and TRBJ2-1; D unclear. The germline CDR1 and CDR2 sequences are SGHRS and YFSETQ. The length of the CDR3 is 13 residues. Trimming cost V 4 bases and J 5 bases, with 10 bases left between them.

The chain joins TRBV29-1 to TRBJ2-7; no clear D gene. Trimming took 6 bases from V and 2 from J, leaving 11 bases between them. The germline gives CDR1 SQVTM, CDR2 ANQGSEA. This CDR3 has 12 amino acids. The CDR3 bases are TGCAGCGTCGAGACAACAACCTACGAGCAGTACTTC. Its translation is CSVETTTYEQYF.

The rearrangement uses TRBV6-6 and TRBJ2-7; no definite D call. The V gene lost 2 bases and the J gene lost 2 bases, with 10 bases spanning the gap. The CDR3 spans 14 residues. Germline lookup yields CDR1 MNHNY and CDR2 SVGAGI (reference sequence). The CDR3 protein is CASSYAGQAYEQYF. The CDR3 DNA sequence: TGTGCCAGCAGTTACGCTGGGCAGGCCTACGAGCAGTACTTC.

This clone was counted once. The chain carries TRBV29-1 and TRBJ2-2; 11 bases align to TRBD2. J was trimmed by 6 bases and V by 7 bases; bases with no gene match: 4. Germline-derived CDR1 and CDR2 are SQVTM and ANQGSEA. The length of the CDR3 is 13 residues. CDR3 DNA sequence: TGCAGCGCCCTTAGCGGGGGGGCCGGGGAGCTGTTTTTT. This translates into CSALSGGAGELFF.

V is TRBV7-9 and J is TRBJ2-4; possibly TRBD1 for D (6 bases). The CDR3 loop spans 17 amino acids. V lost 5 bases to trimming and J lost 0 bases, with 17 bases between them. From germline, CDR1 is SEHNR and CDR2 FQNEAQ (reference sequence). For the CDR3, the DNA is TGTGCCAGCAGCCCTCCCCCGGACAGCTTAGCCAAAAACATTCAGTACTTC. Its translation is CASSPPPDSLAKNIQYF.

This chain joins TRBV13 and TRBJ2-3, with 10 bases that match TRBD2. Germline V CDR1 and CDR2: PRHDT, FYEKMQ (reference sequence). The ends lost 3 bases at V and 3 bases at J; junction bases unmatched: 6. There are 16 residues in the CDR3. CDR3 loop: CASSLGSGGFTDTQYF. In DNA form, the CDR3 reads TGTGCCAGCAGCTTGGGTAGCGGGGGGTTTACAGATACGCAGTATTTT.

This clone appeared a few times. The chain links TRBV9 to TRBJ2-5, with a tentative D call TRBD2 (5 bases). The germline V gene has CDR1 SGDLS and CDR2 YYNGEE. Trimming took off 0 bases at V and 0 bases at J, with 6 bases between the two ends. The CDR3 has 14 amino acids. CDR3 coding DNA: TGTGCCAGCAGCGTAGGAGGGTACCAAGAGACCCAGTACTTC. The encoded protein is CASSVGGYQETQYF.